One sample yielded the 13 T cell receptor beta chains listed below, sequenced in a study of metastatic and nonmetastatic thyroid tumors (dated by TCRdb to 2020 to 2021). No patient had received any treatment before thyroid surgery. The protocol used for the library was PCR. Sequencing used an Illumina HiSeq 4000. TCRdb itself trimmed the public reads at Q25 with fastp, ran MiXCR and retained productive beta chains. The sample records fewer than 35,000 clones, 10% to 12% of which are singletons. The ten most abundant clones make up roughly 15% of the sample. The specimen was blood. Source of these receptors: a female donor with papillary thyroid cancer or a benign thyroid nodule (not recorded which). Some clones in this sample may be carry-over from other donors' samples.

At least ten counts were recorded for this clone. This chain links TRBV12-5 with TRBJ2-3, with 10 bases matching TRBD1. There are 16 residues in the CDR3. J lost 2 bases, V lost 0 bases, and 2 bases had no gene match. Germline V gene lookup returns CDR1 LGHNT and CDR2 FRNRAP. CDR3 in amino acids: CASGLVGQGVTDTQYF. CDR3 coding DNA: TGTGCTAGTGGTTTGGTAGGACAGGGGGTCACAGATACGCAGTATTTT.

This clone was seen repeatedly, ten times or more. The J gene is TRBJ2-3, the V gene TRBV6-1, with 7 bases matching TRBD2. Trimming cost V 4 bases and J 6 bases; bases outside gene matches: 10. This CDR3 comprises 15 residues. Germline V gives CDR1 MNHNS, CDR2 SASEGT. CDR3 region: CASSAQAGPVDTQYF. DNA of the CDR3: TGTGCCAGCAGTGCCCAAGCGGGGCCTGTGGATACGCAGTATTTT.

Written as DNA, the CDR3 is TGTGCCTGGAGTCCCTTGCCCCGGGACAGAATTAGCAATCAGCCCCAGCATTTT. Translated, it gives CAWSPLPRDRISNQPQHF. The chain links TRBV30 to TRBJ1-5; TRBD1 matches 7 bases. The CDR3 is 18 residues long. Germline V gene sequence: CDR1 GTSNPN, CDR2 SVGIG (reference sequence). Trimming cost V 2 bases and J 0 bases; bases outside gene matches: 13.

This clone was recorded at least ten times. CDR3 bases: TGTGCCAGCAGCGGGACAGGGGGGAACACTGAAGCTTTCTTT. This translates into CASSGTGGNTEAFF. J is TRBJ1-1 and V is TRBV9; 10 nucleotides line up with TRBD1. The CDR3 loop spans 14 amino acids. Trimming removed 3 bases from V and 1 base from J; junction bases left unmatched: 0. Germline V gene lookup returns CDR1 SGDLS and CDR2 YYNGEE.

This clone was seen at least ten times. This chain joins TRBV4-3 and TRBJ2-3; D gene unclear. The CDR3 has 13 residues. V lost 1 base and J lost 6, with 8 bases in between. The germline V gene has CDR1 LGHNA and CDR2 YSLEER. The CDR3 region is CASSQAWVDTQYF. The CDR3 bases are TGCGCCAGCAGCCAAGCTTGGGTGGATACGCAGTATTTT.

In its sample, this clone was seen many times. This chain links TRBV19 with TRBJ1-5, with D possibly being TRBD1 (5 bases). Germline V gene lookup returns CDR1 LNHDA and CDR2 SQIVND (reference sequence). CDR3 size: 16 residues. V was cut by 7 bases and J by 6 bases, with 22 bases left in between. CDR3: CASTHPAGAAGQPQHF. The CDR3 coding sequence is TGTGCCAGTACCCACCCGGCCGGGGCTGCAGGTCAGCCCCAGCATTTT. The whole variable domain, filled in from reference TRBV19 and TRBJ1-5, reads DGGITQSPKYLFRKEGQNVTLSCEQNLNHDAMYWYRQDPGQGLRLIYYSQIVNDFQKGDIAEGYSVSREKKESFPLTVTSAQKNPTAFYLCASTHPAGAAGQPQHFGDGTRLSIL.

This clone appeared many times. The CDR3 here is CASSSRQGDYGYTF. As DNA, the CDR3 is TGTGCCAGCAGTTCCCGACAGGGGGACTATGGCTACACCTTC. The chain recombines TRBV6-1 with TRBJ1-2; 9 nucleotides match TRBD1. The CDR3 spans 14 residues. CDR1 is MNHNS and CDR2 is SASEGT in the germline V gene. Losses at the gene ends were 5 bases for V and 3 bases for J; bases not matched to a gene: 4.

This clone showed up many times. This chain uses TRBV6-1 with TRBJ2-7, with D uncertain. Germline CDR1 MNHNS, CDR2 SASEGT. V was cut by 6 bases and J by 3 bases, with 12 bases left in between. This CDR3 comprises 13 residues. Here the CDR3 reads CASRIKFGYEQYF. The CDR3 DNA is TGTGCCAGCAGGATAAAATTTGGCTACGAGCAGTACTTC.

This clone was seen a few times. The chain employs TRBV19 and TRBJ2-1, with TRBD2 identical over 8 bases. The CDR3 consists of 16 residues. Trimming took 6 bases from V and 2 from J; bases not matched to a gene: 9. Germline CDR1 LNHDA, CDR2 SQIVND (reference sequence). CDR3 nucleotide sequence: TGTGCCAGTAGGCCGTCTAGCGGGCTAACCTACAATGAGCAGTTCTTC. This translates into CASRPSSGLTYNEQFF.

This clone occurred many times. This same CDR3 is encoded by further DNA sequences in the sample. This sequence joins TRBV11-3 and TRBJ2-3, with 7 bases aligning to TRBD1. V lost 5 bases, J lost 0 bases, and 5 bases stayed unmatched. This CDR3 region has 15 residues. The germline CDR1 and CDR2 sequences are SGHNT and YENEEA. CDR3 in DNA: TGTGCCAGCAGCAGAGGGACAGCTAGCACAGATACGCAGTATTTT. Translating it yields CASSRGTASTDTQYF.

With regard to this clone: Lacking the conserved final phenylalanine or tryptophan, this CDR3 likely reflects a read error. It is unclear where the CDR3 begins or ends on the DNA, so no DNA is shown, and the CDR3 is as TCRdb lists it. This chain uses TRBV18 with TRBJ2-5. With termini counted, the CDR3 has 12 amino acids. Germline V gives CDR1 KGHSH, CDR2 LQKENI. This CDR3 is CASSRGVETQCL.

This clone was seen ten or more times. The same CDR3 can be traced to other DNA sequences in this sample. The genes are TRBV28 and TRBJ2-3, with D tentatively TRBD1 or TRBD2 (5 bases each). The CDR3 is made up of 13 amino acids. Trimming shortened V by 6 bases and J by 0 bases, and 7 bases separated the two germline ends. Germline V gives CDR1 MDHEN, CDR2 SYDVKM. CDR3 in amino acids: CASSGASTDTQYF. As DNA, the CDR3 is TGTGCCAGCAGCGGGGCTAGCACAGATACGCAGTATTTT.

V usage is TRBV7-8 and J usage is TRBJ2-7; tentatively, D is TRBD1 (6 bases). Germline V gene lookup returns CDR1 SGHVS and CDR2 FQNEAQ. V lost 7 bases to trimming and J lost 7 bases, with 20 bases between them. The CDR3 spans 14 residues. The CDR3 is CASNPEAGVVEQYF. CDR3 bases: TGTGCCAGCAACCCTGAGGCAGGGGTGGTGGAGCAGTACTTC.